One sample yielded the 17 T cell receptor beta chains listed below, sequenced in a study of Ad26.COV2.S vaccination and SARS-CoV-2 variants. The protocol was immunoSEQ multiplex PCR, while the TCRdb copy is restricted to in-frame clones and leaves out a portion. The table includes approximately 340,000 clones, roughly 94% detected once. This material consisted of peripheral blood, taken after recovery from COVID-19. The receptors shown here come from a human donor who had recovered from COVID-19.

The genes are TRBV7-9 and TRBJ1-1; D is unclear. The CDR3 loop spans 14 amino acids. Trimming shortened V by 6 bases and J by 5 bases, and 16 bases separated the two germline ends. CDR1 is SEHNR, CDR2 FQNEAQ, per germline (reference sequence). CDR3 loop: CASRPPQVGTEAFF. DNA of the CDR3: TGTGCCAGCAGACCGCCACAAGTGGGTACTGAAGCTTTCTTT.

The rearrangement links TRBV6-4 to TRBJ1-5; possible D gene TRBD1, 5 bases. In germline, CDR1 is MRHNA, CDR2 SNTAGT. The CDR3 spans 13 residues. The V end was cut by 3 bases, the J end by 6 bases, with 9 bases between. CDR3 in DNA: TGTGCCAGCAGTGAGGGGGTGGGTCAGCCCCAGCATTTT. Protein: CASSEGVGQPQHF.

The chain combines TRBV7-9 with TRBJ1-1; the match to TRBD1 covers 7 bases. V lost 5 bases and J lost 5; bases outside the gene matches: 14. CDR1 is SEHNR, CDR2 FQNEAQ, per germline (reference sequence). This CDR3 region has 16 residues. The CDR3 sequence: CASSARGQPPRTEAFF. The CDR3, as DNA: TGTGCCAGCAGCGCCCGGGGACAGCCCCCGAGAACTGAAGCTTTCTTT.

This clone was found once. The V call is TRBV5-4, the J call TRBJ1-6; no reliable D call. Germline V gene sequence: CDR1 SGHNT, CDR2 YYREEE (reference sequence). The CDR3 covers 15 residues. With 1 base removed from V and 5 bases from J, the gap between germline ends came to 10 bases. CDR3 nucleotides: TGTGCCAGCAGCTTGAGGCAACAGCATAATTCACCCCTCCACTTT. Its protein product is CASSLRQQHNSPLHF.

About this clone: This CDR3 is also generated by other DNA sequences in the sample. The V gene is TRBV5-1, the J gene TRBJ1-3; tentative D call: TRBD1 (5 bases). The CDR3 is 15 residues long. V was clipped by 0 bases and J by 2 bases, with 9 bases between them. CDR1 SGHRS and CDR2 YFSETQ come from the germline V gene. In DNA form, the CDR3 reads TGCGCCAGCAGCTTGGAGGGCAGGGCTGGAAACACCATATATTTT. This sequence encodes CASSLEGRAGNTIYF.

The chain recombines TRBV6-5 with TRBJ1-2; D perhaps matches TRBD1 (5 bases). CDR3 length: 12 residues. From germline, CDR1 is MNHEY and CDR2 SVGAGI. Trimming stripped 7 bases from V and 7 bases from J, with 13 bases between. CDR3: CASTRGAGGYTF. CDR3 nucleotide sequence: TGTGCCAGCACCCGCGGGGCAGGTGGCTACACCTTC.

This sequence joins TRBV12-5 and TRBJ2-5; 7 bases map to TRBD1. Trimming took 7 bases from V and 4 from J; bases not matched to a gene: 9. Germline V gene sequence: CDR1 LGHNT, CDR2 FRNRAP. This CDR3 comprises 14 residues. CDR3 DNA: TGTGCTAGTGAAAACCGGGACAGTCGAGAGACCCAGTACTTC. Translation: CASENRDSRETQYF. Full variable domain (remainder filled in from reference TRBV12-5 and TRBJ2-5): DARVTQTPRHKVTEMGQEVTMRCQPILGHNTVFWYRQTMMQGLELLAYFRNRAPLDDSGMPKDRFSAEMPDATLATLKIQPSEPRDSAVYFCASENRDSRETQYFGPGTRLLVL.

This chain connects TRBV11-1 to TRBJ1-4; D call uncertain. Trimming cost V 1 base and J 8 bases, with 17 bases left between them. Germline loops: CDR1 SGHAT, CDR2 FQDESV (reference sequence). The CDR3 consists of 16 residues. In nucleotides, the CDR3 is TGTGCCAGCAGCTTAGACCCACATCCTGGAGGAGAAAAACTGTTTTTT. This codes for CASSLDPHPGGEKLFF. Full variable domain (remainder filled in from reference TRBV11-1 and TRBJ1-4): EAEVAQSPRYKITEKSQAVAFWCDPISGHATLYWYRQILGQGPELLVQFQDESVVDDSQLPKDRFSAERLKGVDSTLKIQPAELGDSAMYLCASSLDPHPGGEKLFFGSGTQLSVL.

This clone was recorded once. The chain has TRBV21-1 and TRBJ2-3; the table gives TRBD2 as D, unverified against the DNA. TRBV21-1 is labeled a pseudogene. The CDR3 has 21 amino acids. CDR3 sequence: CASSKRPEGRLEGCGTDTQYF. DNA for the CDR3: TGTGCCAGCAGCAAAAGGCCGGAGGGGAGATTAGAGGGCTGCGGCACAGATACGCAGTATTTT.

This clone was counted a single time. The chain employs TRBV2 and TRBJ1-6; 10 bases agree with TRBD1. Germline CDR1 is SNHLY and CDR2 is FYNNEI. There are 14 residues in the CDR3. V gave up 4 bases and J gave up 7 bases; unmatched junction bases: 1. The CDR3 bases are TGTGCCAGCAGTGTGGGACAGGGGAATTCACCCCTCCACTTT. Its protein product is CASSVGQGNSPLHF.

This CDR3 reads CASSSLNLNTEAFF. CDR3 in DNA: TGTGCCAGCAGCTCACTTAACTTGAACACTGAAGCTTTCTTT. The chain is built from TRBV7-8 and TRBJ1-1, with D unresolved. Germline values: CDR1 SGHVS, CDR2 FQNEAQ. This CDR3 has 14 residues. Trimming removed 4 bases at V and 0 bases at J, with 9 bases between.

Only one count was recorded for this clone. The chain employs TRBV6-1 and TRBJ1-1, with D uncertain. Germline V gene sequence: CDR1 MNHNS, CDR2 SASEGT. Trimming left V 3 bases short and J 7 bases short, with 6 bases between. This CDR3 is built from 11 residues. CDR3: CASSDALEAFF. The CDR3 bases are TGTGCCAGCAGTGACGCTCTTGAAGCTTTCTTT.

This clone was seen just once. The chain combines TRBV12-5 with TRBJ2-3; D uncertain. Germline V lookup: CDR1 LGHNT, CDR2 FRNRAP. The CDR3 consists of 11 residues. V was clipped by 3 bases and J by 2 bases, with 0 bases between them. CDR3 coding DNA: TGTGCTAGTGGTTTCACAGATACGCAGTATTTT. Residues: CASGFTDTQYF. The full variable domain, rest sourced from reference TRBV12-5 and TRBJ2-3, is DARVTQTPRHKVTEMGQEVTMRCQPILGHNTVFWYRQTMMQGLELLAYFRNRAPLDDSGMPKDRFSAEMPDATLATLKIQPSEPRDSAVYFCASGFTDTQYFGPGTRLTVL.

This chain joins TRBV12-3 or TRBV12-4 and TRBJ1-2; 7 bases match TRBD1. The trim removed 7 bases at V and 6 bases at J, leaving 5 bases unmatched. The CDR3 covers 12 residues. CDR3 sequence reads: CASTWDRNGYTF. CDR3 DNA sequence: TGTGCCAGCACCTGGGACAGAAATGGCTACACCTTC.

The chain recombines TRBV29-1 with TRBJ2-7, with D possibly matching TRBD1 (6 bases). CDR1 and CDR2 (germline): SQVTM, ANQGSEA. The CDR3 has 12 residues. Trimming stripped 2 bases from V and 9 bases from J, with 14 bases between. Here the CDR3 DNA reads TGCAGCGTTGAAACAGGGACGTATGGGCAGTACTTC. Encoded protein: CSVETGTYGQYF.

The V gene is TRBV9, the J gene TRBJ2-1; D is unclear. Trimming stripped 0 bases from V and 0 bases from J, with 4 bases between. CDR1 is SGDLS and CDR2 is YYNGEE in the germline V gene. CDR3 length: 14 residues. The CDR3 loop reads CASSVESSYNEQFF. The CDR3 DNA follows: TGTGCCAGCAGCGTAGAGAGCTCCTACAATGAGCAGTTCTTC.

The gene calls are TRBV11-1 and TRBJ1-3, with 7 bases fitting TRBD1. The CDR3 is made up of 15 amino acids. The J segment lost 4 bases and the V segment lost 4 bases, leaving 7 bases of the junction unmatched. Germline CDR1 and CDR2: SGHAT and FQDESV (reference sequence). CDR3 in DNA: TGTGCCAGCAGCTGGAAGGGGGCGGCCGGAAACACCATATATTTT. This translates into CASSWKGAAGNTIYF. Based on the CDR3 plus reference TRBV11-1 and TRBJ1-3, the full variable domain is EAEVAQSPRYKITEKSQAVAFWCDPISGHATLYWYRQILGQGPELLVQFQDESVVDDSQLPKDRFSAERLKGVDSTLKIQPAELGDSAMYLCASSWKGAAGNTIYFGEGSWLTVV.